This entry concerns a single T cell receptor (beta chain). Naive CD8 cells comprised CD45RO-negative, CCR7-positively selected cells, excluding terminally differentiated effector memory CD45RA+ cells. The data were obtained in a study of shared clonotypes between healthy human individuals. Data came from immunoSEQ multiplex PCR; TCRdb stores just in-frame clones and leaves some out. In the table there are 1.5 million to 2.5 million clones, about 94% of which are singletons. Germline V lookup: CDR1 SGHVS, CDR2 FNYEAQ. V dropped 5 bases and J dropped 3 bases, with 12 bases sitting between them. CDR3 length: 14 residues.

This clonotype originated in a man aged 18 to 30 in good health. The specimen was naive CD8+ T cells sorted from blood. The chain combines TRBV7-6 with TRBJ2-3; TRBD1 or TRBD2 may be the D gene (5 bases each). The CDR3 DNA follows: TGTGCCAGCAGCCACCTGGGGGAAACAGATACGCAGTATTTT. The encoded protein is CASSHLGETDTQYF. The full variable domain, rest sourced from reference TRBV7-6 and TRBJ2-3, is GAGVSQSPRYKVTKRGQDVALRCDPISGHVSLYWYRQALGQGPEFLTYFNYEAQQDKSGLPNDRFSAERPEGSISTLTIQRTEQRDSAMYRCASSHLGETDTQYFGPGTRLTVL.